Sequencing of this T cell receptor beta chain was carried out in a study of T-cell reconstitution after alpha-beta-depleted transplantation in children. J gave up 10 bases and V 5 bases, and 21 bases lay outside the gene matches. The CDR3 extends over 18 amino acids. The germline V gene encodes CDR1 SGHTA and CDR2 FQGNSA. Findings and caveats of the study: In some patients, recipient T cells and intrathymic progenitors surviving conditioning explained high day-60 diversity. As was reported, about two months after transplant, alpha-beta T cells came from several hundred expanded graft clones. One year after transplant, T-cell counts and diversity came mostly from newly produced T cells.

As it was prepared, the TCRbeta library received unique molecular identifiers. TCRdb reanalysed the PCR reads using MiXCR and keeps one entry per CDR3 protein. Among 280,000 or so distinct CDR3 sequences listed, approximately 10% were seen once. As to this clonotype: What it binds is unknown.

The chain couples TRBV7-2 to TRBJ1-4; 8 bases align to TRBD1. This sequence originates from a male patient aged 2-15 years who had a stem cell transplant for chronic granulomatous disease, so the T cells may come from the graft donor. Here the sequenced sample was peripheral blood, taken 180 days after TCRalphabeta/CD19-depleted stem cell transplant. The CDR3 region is CASSDRGRAQGSLGKLFF. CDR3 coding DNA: TGTGCCAGCAGCGACAGGGGTCGTGCTCAGGGATCCCTGGGAAAACTGTTTTTT.